These 11 T cell receptor beta chains were sequenced from one sample in a study. One entry per CDR3 protein, called by TCRdb with MiXCR from the RT-PCR reads. The table shows fewer than 800,000 distinct CDR3 sequences, with more than 13% occurring only once. The specimen sequenced was memory CD4+ T cells from blood. The origin of the receptors is a female donor in good health, serving as a healthy control.

V is TRBV29-1 and J is TRBJ2-7, with 9 bases identical to TRBD1. In germline, CDR1 is SQVTM, CDR2 ANQGSEA. CDR3 length: 13 residues. The trim removed 2 bases at V and 2 bases at J, leaving 1 base unmatched. The CDR3 coding sequence is TGCAGCGTTGAAACAGGGGGCACCTACGAGCAGTACTTC. The encoded protein is CSVETGGTYEQYF.

In this sample, this clonotype turned up a few times. The chain employs TRBV9 and TRBJ2-1, with 11 bases aligning to TRBD2. CDR1 is SGDLS and CDR2 is YYNGEE in the germline V gene. There are 16 residues in the CDR3. J lost 4 bases, V lost 3 bases, and 6 bases had no gene match. The CDR3 is CASSAGTSGPYNEQFF. CDR3 sequence (DNA): TGTGCCAGCAGCGCGGGGACTAGCGGACCATACAATGAGCAGTTCTTC.

The chain combines TRBV24-1 with TRBJ2-3, with D unresolved. Germline values: CDR1 KGHDR, CDR2 SFDVKD. This CDR3 has 14 amino acids. The V gene lost 5 bases and the J gene lost 0 bases, with 8 bases spanning the gap. Here the CDR3 DNA reads TGTGCCACCAGTGGGGGTTTAAGCACAGATACGCAGTATTTT. Protein product: CATSGGLSTDTQYF.

The V gene is TRBV10-3, the J gene TRBJ2-6; D is perhaps TRBD1 (6 bases). This CDR3 is built from 18 residues. V dropped 1 base and J dropped 1 base, with 14 bases sitting between them. Germline lookup yields CDR1 ENHRY and CDR2 SYGVKD. The CDR3 loop reads CAISEWFAGESGANVLTF. In DNA form, the CDR3 reads TGTGCCATCAGTGAGTGGTTTGCAGGGGAGTCTGGGGCCAACGTCCTGACTTTC.

This clonotype was seen only a few times. J is TRBJ2-7 and V is TRBV20-1; 15 bases are a match to TRBD2. This CDR3 is 16 amino acids long. Trimming cost V 0 bases and J 7 bases; bases outside gene matches: 7. Germline-derived CDR1 and CDR2 are DFQATT and SNEGSKA (reference sequence). The CDR3 loop reads CSAREPGLAGGREQYF. CDR3 nucleotide sequence: TGCAGTGCTAGAGAACCGGGACTAGCGGGAGGAAGGGAGCAGTACTTC.

Many counts were recorded for this clonotype. The chain links TRBV20-1 to TRBJ2-7; TRBD2 aligns across 14 bases. The CDR3 runs 12 residues. Germline lookup yields CDR1 DFQATT and CDR2 SNEGSKA (reference sequence). The chain's CDR3 is CGTSGSLYEQYF. In DNA, the CDR3 is TGCGGGACTAGCGGGAGCCTGTACGAGCAGTACTTC.

V usage is TRBV6-5 and J usage is TRBJ2-6, with D unclear. The V and J ends lost 6 bases and 0 bases respectively, with 12 bases between them. CDR1 and CDR2 from the germline V gene are MNHEY and SVGAGI. The CDR3 is 16 residues long. The CDR3 reads CASSRNFSSGANVLTF. The CDR3 DNA is TGTGCCAGCAGCCGGAACTTCAGCTCTGGGGCCAACGTCCTGACTTTC.

This clonotype was counted many times. The V and J genes are TRBV12-3 or TRBV12-4 and TRBJ2-1; D perhaps matches TRBD1 (5 bases). This CDR3 comprises 12 residues. V gave up 6 bases and J gave up 9 bases, with 12 bases separating them. CDR3 sequence reads: CASSRSQGEQFF. CDR3 nucleotide sequence: TGTGCCAGCAGCCGATCTCAGGGTGAGCAGTTCTTC.

This chain joins TRBV7-8 and TRBJ1-2; 10 bases fit TRBD1. Germline-derived CDR1 and CDR2 are SGHVS and FQNEAQ. V was clipped by 5 bases and J by 8 bases; unmatched bases: 11. There are 15 residues in the CDR3. The CDR3 coding sequence is TGTGCCAGCAGCCCCGACCGGACAGGGGGAAGAGGCTACACCTTC. As protein: CASSPDRTGGRGYTF. Full variable domain (missing parts from reference TRBV7-8 and TRBJ1-2): GAGVSQSPRYKVAKRGQDVALRCDPISGHVSLFWYQQALGQGPEFLTYFQNEAQLDKSGLPSDRFFAERPEGSVSTLKIQRTQQEDSAVYLCASSPDRTGGRGYTFGSGTRLTVV.

This clonotype was observed at least ten times. The chain combines TRBV4-3 with TRBJ2-1, with 9 bases matching TRBD1. CDR1 LGHNA and CDR2 YSLEER come from the germline V gene. CDR3 length: 16 residues. V lost 0 bases, J lost 16 bases, and 16 bases stayed unmatched. Here the CDR3 reads CASSQDHDGQGRTNFF. The DNA for the CDR3 is TGCGCCAGCAGCCAAGATCATGACGGACAGGGGCGCACAAATTTCTTC.

This clonotype occurred many times. This rearrangement joins TRBV10-3 to TRBJ2-7; TRBD2 agrees at 11 bases. The CDR3 is made up of 12 amino acids. Germline CDR1 ENHRY, CDR2 SYGVKD. The V gene end was trimmed by 6 bases and the J gene end by 7 bases; junction bases not matched to a gene: 2. In nucleotides, the CDR3 is TGTGCCATCAGGACTAGCGGGGCGGAGCAGTACTTC. Its protein product is CAIRTSGAEQYF.